This TCR beta chain is from a study of OX40 agonist ivuxolimab in advanced cancers. The repertoire was sequenced with immunoSEQ multiplex PCR; TCRdb's copy has only in-frame clones and lacks some. The repertoire holds some 87,000 clones, with about 89% as singletons. The ends lost 3 bases at V and 1 base at J; junction bases unmatched: 4. The CDR3 consists of 16 residues. From germline, CDR1 is SGHVS and CDR2 FQNEAQ. The J gene is TRBJ2-1, the V gene TRBV7-8; 9 nucleotides agree with TRBD2. Sequences were derived from CD4+ or CD8+ T cells sorted from blood, sampled in a trial of the OX40 agonist ivuxolimab. The receptor was derived from an adult with an advanced solid tumor such as melanoma, head and neck, liver or kidney cancer. Here the CDR3 reads CASSFLAGTSYNEQFF. Here the CDR3 DNA reads TGTGCCAGCAGCTTTCTAGCGGGGACTTCCTACAATGAGCAGTTCTTC.